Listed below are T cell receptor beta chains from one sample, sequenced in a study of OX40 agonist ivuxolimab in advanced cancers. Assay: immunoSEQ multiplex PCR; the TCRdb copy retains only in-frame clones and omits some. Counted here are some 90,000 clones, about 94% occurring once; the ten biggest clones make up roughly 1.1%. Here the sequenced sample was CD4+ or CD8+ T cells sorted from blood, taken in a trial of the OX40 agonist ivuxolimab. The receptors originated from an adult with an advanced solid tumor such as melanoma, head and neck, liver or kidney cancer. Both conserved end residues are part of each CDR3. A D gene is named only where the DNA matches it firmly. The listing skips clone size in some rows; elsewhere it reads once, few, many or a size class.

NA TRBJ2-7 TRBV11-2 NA CASSLNLGVGEQYF TGTGCCAGCAGCTTAAACCTGGGGGTAGGCGAGCAGTACTTC
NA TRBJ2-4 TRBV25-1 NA CASSETALAKNIQYF TGTGCCAGCAGTGAGACGGCCCTAGCCAAAAACATTCAGTACTTC
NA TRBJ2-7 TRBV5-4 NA CASSLFSMEQYF TGTGCCAGCAGCTTGTTCTCCATGGAGCAGTACTTC
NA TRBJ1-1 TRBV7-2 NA CASSLEAGGAFF TGTGCCAGCAGCTTAGAGGCCGGAGGCGCTTTCTTT
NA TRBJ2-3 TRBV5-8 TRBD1 CASNPGQGTDTQYF TGTGCCAGCAACCCGGGACAGGGCACAGATACGCAGTATTTT
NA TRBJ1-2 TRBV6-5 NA CASSYRTGSLIF TGTGCCAGCAGCTATAGAACAGGGAGCCTCATCTTC
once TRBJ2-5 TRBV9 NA CASSVDRGSKETQYF TGTGCCAGCAGCGTAGATCGCGGCTCCAAAGAGACCCAGTACTTC
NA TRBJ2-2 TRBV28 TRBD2 CAIHGAGGGHTGELFF TGTGCCATTCACGGAGCGGGAGGAGGGCACACCGGGGAGCTGTTTTTT
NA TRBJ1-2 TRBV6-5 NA CASSYSTPAREGYTF TGTGCCAGCAGTTACTCGACCCCGGCAAGAGAGGGCTACACCTTC
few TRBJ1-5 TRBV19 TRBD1 CASTPGTGTNQPQHF TGTGCCAGTACCCCCGGGACAGGGACGAATCAGCCCCAGCATTTT
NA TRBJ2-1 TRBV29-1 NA CSVGSGEQFF TGCAGCGTTGGATCTGGTGAGCAGTTCTTC
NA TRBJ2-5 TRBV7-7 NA CASSLEAGGYGLETQYF TGTGCTAGCAGCTTAGAGGCGGGTGGATACGGGTTGGAGACCCAGTACTTC
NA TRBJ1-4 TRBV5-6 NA CASSLGPLEKLFF TGTGCCAGCAGCTTGGGGCCGCTAGAAAAACTGTTTTTT
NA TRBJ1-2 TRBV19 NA CASTSMTEANYGYTF TGTGCCAGTACCTCCATGACGGAAGCTAACTATGGCTACACCTTC
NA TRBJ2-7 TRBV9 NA CASSVGGTPSNYEQYF TGTGCCAGCAGCGTAGGAGGCACTCCATCAAATTACGAGCAGTACTTC
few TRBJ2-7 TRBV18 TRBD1 CASSAGTGVYEQYF TGTGCCAGCTCGGCCGGGACAGGGGTGTACGAGCAGTACTTC
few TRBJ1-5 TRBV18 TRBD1 CASSPGTGDSNQPQHF TGTGCCAGCTCACCCGGGACAGGGGATAGCAATCAGCCCCAGCATTTT
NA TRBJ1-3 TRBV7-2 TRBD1 CASSAGTGKPGNTIYF TGTGCCAGCAGCGCCGGGACAGGGAAACCTGGAAACACCATATATTTT
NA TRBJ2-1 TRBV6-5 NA CASSYSIPGVREQFF TGTGCCAGCAGTTACTCGATACCGGGAGTACGAGAGCAGTTCTTC
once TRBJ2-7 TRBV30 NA CAWSVTSLEQYF TGTGCCTGGAGTGTCACTAGCCTCGAGCAGTACTTC
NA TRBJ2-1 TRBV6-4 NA CASSPGLGRLNEQFF TGTGCCAGCAGTCCGGGACTCGGGCGTCTCAATGAGCAGTTCTTC
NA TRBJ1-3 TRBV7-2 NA CASRPASGNTIYF TGTGCCAGCAGACCCGCAAGTGGAAACACCATATATTTT